Below, 2 T cell receptor beta chains from the same sample are listed, as sequenced in a study of cytomegalovirus exposure and HLA in healthy donors. A multiplex PCR was run with 60 Vbeta primers and 13 Jbeta primers. Here immunoSEQ multiplex PCR was the method, and the copy in TCRdb shows in-frame clones only, minus some. This sample has around 150,000 clones, with 70% to 80% found just once. Sequencing used PBMCs. These receptors were collected from a woman aged 50 to 65 in good health and CMV-seronegative.

This clone has a single count. The genes are TRBV5-6 and TRBJ2-1; maybe TRBD1 (6 bases). This CDR3 region has 14 residues. CDR1 and CDR2 from the germline V gene are SGHDT and YYEEEE. Trimming removed 1 base at V and 8 bases at J, with 13 bases between. The CDR3 nucleotides are TGTGCCAGCAGCTTGAGTGCAGGGGCATATGAGCAGTTCTTC. Residues: CASSLSAGAYEQFF.

The rearrangement links TRBV2 to TRBJ2-2, with a weak D call TRBD2 (6 bases). Germline CDR1 reads SNHLY; CDR2 reads FYNNEI. The germline V and J ends were trimmed by 8 bases and 3 bases, with 19 bases remaining between them. This CDR3 has 16 residues. The CDR3 spells CASAGSGGRYTGELFF. CDR3 in DNA: TGTGCCAGCGCGGGTAGCGGAGGGCGATACACCGGGGAGCTGTTTTTT.